What follows are 21 T cell receptor beta chains derived from one specimen sequenced in a study of OX40 agonist ivuxolimab in advanced cancers. Clones were read by immunoSEQ multiplex PCR, and TCRdb kept only the in-frame ones, dropping some. The table records 35,000 to 45,000 clones, around 92% of them present only once. Material: CD4+ or CD8+ T cells sorted from blood, obtained in a trial of the OX40 agonist ivuxolimab. Receptors were obtained from an adult with an advanced solid tumor such as melanoma, head and neck, liver or kidney cancer.

V usage is TRBV7-6 and J usage is TRBJ1-1; maybe TRBD1 (6 bases). This CDR3 comprises 13 residues. V dropped 4 bases and J dropped 8 bases, with 14 bases sitting between them. From germline, CDR1 is SGHVS and CDR2 FNYEAQ. In DNA form, the CDR3 reads TGTGCCAGCAGCTCAGACAGGCCTGGGGAAGCTTTCTTT. Translation gives CASSSDRPGEAFF.

This clone was counted a single time. The J gene is TRBJ1-2, the V gene TRBV10-2, with D uncertain. The CDR3 sequence is 12 residues long. Germline-derived CDR1 and CDR2 are WSHSY and SAAADI. Trimming removed 6 bases at V and 13 bases at J, with 18 bases between. In DNA, the CDR3 is TGCGCCAGCAGCGATATGTGGTCCGGTTGCACCTTC. It yields the protein CASSDMWSGCTF.

The chain uses TRBV2 and TRBJ1-1, with D maybe TRBD1 (5 bases). Germline-derived CDR1 and CDR2 are SNHLY and FYNNEI. The CDR3 spans 11 residues. V lost 7 bases and J 7 bases, leaving 10 bases between the germline ends. The CDR3 DNA reads TGTGCCAGCAACACAGGAGTTGAAGCTTTCTTT. This gives the protein CASNTGVEAFF.

This chain joins TRBV28 and TRBJ2-7; D is unclear. From germline, CDR1 is MDHEN and CDR2 SYDVKM. V was clipped by 5 bases and J by 0 bases, with 11 bases between them. The CDR3 loop spans 14 amino acids. CDR3 DNA sequence: TGTGCCAGCAGTCTCCCGGCAGCCTCCTACGAGCAGTACTTC. Its translation: CASSLPAASYEQYF.

The V gene is TRBV30, the J gene TRBJ2-5; D unresolved. V lost 5 bases to trimming and J lost 4 bases, with 8 bases between them. Germline CDR1 reads GTSNPN; CDR2 reads SVGIG (reference sequence). The CDR3 is 11 residues long. DNA for the CDR3: TGTGCCTGGGGAAAGACAGAGACCCAGTACTTC. Protein product: CAWGKTETQYF.

The rearrangement uses TRBV6-6 and TRBJ2-3; 10 positions agree with TRBD2. The CDR3 is 14 amino acids. Trimming cost V 2 bases and J 6 bases; bases outside gene matches: 2. Germline V gives CDR1 MNHNY, CDR2 SVGAGI (reference sequence). CDR3 region: CASSYSGRADTQYF. The CDR3 DNA reads as TGTGCCAGCAGTTACAGCGGGAGGGCGGATACGCAGTATTTT.

The chain employs TRBV2 and TRBJ2-3, with a tentative D call TRBD1 (6 bases). Trimming pared 3 bases from V and 3 bases from J, leaving 7 bases between. The CDR3 is 13 residues long. Germline lookup yields CDR1 SNHLY and CDR2 FYNNEI. The CDR3 DNA is TGTGCCAGCAGTGACCAGGGGACAGATACGCAGTATTTT. Translated, it gives CASSDQGTDTQYF.

This clone was seen a few times. CDR3 in amino acids: CASSFRSFVDNEQFF. For the CDR3, the DNA is TGTGCCAGCAGCTTTAGATCATTCGTCGACAATGAGCAGTTCTTC. This chain joins TRBV7-2 and TRBJ2-1, with D uncertain. The germline V and J ends were trimmed by 3 bases and 5 bases, with 14 bases remaining between them. CDR1 is SGHTA and CDR2 is FQGNSA in the germline V gene. The length of the CDR3 is 15 residues.

The J gene is TRBJ2-2, the V gene TRBV9, with a possible D match to TRBD1 (6 bases). The germline V gene has CDR1 SGDLS and CDR2 YYNGEE. V was clipped by 0 bases and J by 3 bases, with 9 bases between them. This CDR3 has 15 amino acids. The CDR3 sequence is CASSVDRVDTGELFF. DNA for the CDR3: TGTGCCAGCAGCGTAGACAGGGTCGACACCGGGGAGCTGTTTTTT.

CDR3 sequence reads: CASSFIPKTRSQPQHF. The CDR3 nucleotides are TGTGCCAGCAGTTTCATCCCCAAGACAAGAAGTCAGCCCCAGCATTTT. The V gene is TRBV27, the J gene TRBJ1-5, with unresolved D. Germline assignment: CDR1 MNHEY and CDR2 SMNVEV (reference sequence). CDR3 length equals 16 residues. The V and J ends lost 3 bases and 6 bases respectively, with 18 bases between them.

The gene calls are TRBV30 and TRBJ1-1, with D maybe TRBD1 (6 bases). Trimming removed 2 bases at V and 6 bases at J, with 19 bases between. Germline lookup yields CDR1 GTSNPN and CDR2 SVGIG (reference sequence). This CDR3 has 15 amino acids. The DNA of the CDR3 is TGTGCCTGGAGTTTTCCGGGACATCTAGGCGCTGAAGCTTTCTTT. It codes for CAWSFPGHLGAEAFF.

The V call is TRBV4-1, the J call TRBJ2-1; D call uncertain. The CDR3 is 13 amino acids. Germline V gives CDR1 MGHRA, CDR2 YSYEKL. The V and J ends lost 1 base and 4 bases respectively, with 5 bases between them. The CDR3 reads CASSQALYNEQFF. DNA for the CDR3: TGCGCCAGCAGCCAAGCCCTTTACAATGAGCAGTTCTTC.

J is TRBJ1-2 and V is TRBV6-4; tentative D call: TRBD1 (5 bases). CDR3 length: 16 amino acids. In germline, CDR1 is MRHNA, CDR2 SNTAGT. V lost 4 bases to trimming and J lost 7 bases, with 22 bases between them. The CDR3 sequence is CASSGGGIGAIGGYTF. The CDR3 DNA sequence: TGTGCCAGCAGTGGGGGTGGGATCGGGGCAATTGGTGGCTACACCTTC.

This chain links TRBV2 with TRBJ1-4; weak D call: TRBD1 (6 bases). V dropped 10 bases and J dropped 6 bases, with 15 bases sitting between them. The CDR3 length is 13 residues. Germline CDR1 and CDR2: SNHLY and FYNNEI. This CDR3 reads CATLVGGHEKLFF. The CDR3 coding sequence is TGTGCCACCCTAGTGGGGGGCCATGAAAAACTGTTTTTT.

This chain connects TRBV19 to TRBJ2-1; TRBD2 aligns across 7 bases. J was trimmed by 8 bases and V by 2 bases; bases with no gene match: 6. The CDR3 is 14 amino acids. Germline assignment: CDR1 LNHDA and CDR2 SQIVND (reference sequence). Here the CDR3 DNA reads TGTGCCAGTAGTATATCGGCAGGGAGGGATGAGCAGTTCTTC. It specifies CASSISAGRDEQFF.

The gene calls are TRBV6-5 and TRBJ1-2; D is ambiguous. Per germline, CDR1 MNHEY and CDR2 SVGAGI. The CDR3 has 16 residues. The V end lost 4 bases, the J end lost 5 bases, and 20 bases lay between the germline ends. CDR3 residues: CASSSLTLAGWYGYTF. CDR3 sequence (DNA): TGTGCCAGCAGTTCACTAACCCTCGCCGGGTGGTATGGCTACACCTTC.

The V gene is TRBV21-1, the J gene TRBJ2-7; TRBD2, as called in the table, went unchecked against the DNA. TRBV21-1 has pseudogene status. The CDR3 has 15 amino acids. CDR3 residues: CASSNGLRGSGEQYF. The CDR3, as DNA: TGTGCCAGCAGCAATGGGCTGCGCGGGAGCGGCGAGCAGTACTTC.

The chain is built from TRBV7-9 and TRBJ2-2, with 9 nucleotides matching TRBD1. After removal of 3 bases from V and 3 bases from J, the junction contained 11 bases not matched to a gene. This CDR3 region has 18 residues. CDR1 SEHNR and CDR2 FQNEAQ come from the germline V gene (reference sequence). The CDR3 DNA is TGTGCCAGCAGCTTCTCCGTCGAGGGACAGGGATACACCGGGGAGCTGTTTTTT. Protein: CASSFSVEGQGYTGELFF.

The V and J genes are TRBV7-2 and TRBJ1-4; TRBD1 matches at 9 bases. Trimming removed 4 bases from V and 5 bases from J; junction bases left unmatched: 8. The germline V gene encodes CDR1 SGHTA and CDR2 FQGNSA. The CDR3 is made up of 16 amino acids. CDR3 in DNA: TGTGCCAGCAGCTGGGGGGTGGGGACAGGGAATGAAAAACTGTTTTTT. Its protein product is CASSWGVGTGNEKLFF. The whole variable domain, filled in from reference TRBV7-2 and TRBJ1-4, reads GAGVSQSPSNKVTEKGKDVELRCDPISGHTALYWYRQSLGQGLEFLIYFQGNSAPDKSGLPSDRFSAERTGGSVSTLTIQRTQQEDSAVYLCASSWGVGTGNEKLFFGSGTQLSVL.

This chain links TRBV11-1 with TRBJ2-7; either TRBD1 or TRBD2 may supply D (5 bases each). From germline, CDR1 is SGHAT and CDR2 FQDESV (reference sequence). Trimming pared 3 bases from V and 2 bases from J, leaving 14 bases between. The CDR3 runs to 15 residues. This CDR3 is CASSLGDLSPYEQYF. CDR3 sequence (DNA): TGTGCCAGCAGCTTGGGGGACCTAAGTCCCTACGAGCAGTACTTC.

The chain employs TRBV6-5 and TRBJ1-2; D is perhaps TRBD1 (6 bases). V was cut by 5 bases and J by 6 bases, with 13 bases left in between. The germline V gene encodes CDR1 MNHEY and CDR2 SVGAGI. This CDR3 has 13 amino acids. The CDR3: CASSLGGQDGYTF. Written as DNA, the CDR3 is TGTGCCAGCAGTCTGGGGGGGCAGGATGGCTACACCTTC.